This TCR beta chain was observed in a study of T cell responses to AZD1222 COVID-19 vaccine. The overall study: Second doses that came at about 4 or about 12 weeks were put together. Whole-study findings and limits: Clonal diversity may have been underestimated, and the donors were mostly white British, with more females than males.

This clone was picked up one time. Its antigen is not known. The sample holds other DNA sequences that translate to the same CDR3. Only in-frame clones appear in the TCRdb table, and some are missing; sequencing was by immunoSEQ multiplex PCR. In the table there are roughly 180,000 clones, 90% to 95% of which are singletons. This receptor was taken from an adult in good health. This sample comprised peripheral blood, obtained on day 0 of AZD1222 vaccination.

The CDR3 region is CASSGQGTDTQYF. Written as DNA, the CDR3 is TGCGCCAGCAGCGGACAGGGCACAGATACGCAGTATTTT. V gene TRBV10-1 combines with J gene TRBJ2-3; 7 nucleotides agree with TRBD1. Germline CDR1 and CDR2: WNHNN and SYGVQD (reference sequence). CDR3 length equals 13 residues. V lost 6 bases to trimming and J lost 1 base; unmatched junction nucleotides: 1.